Listed below are T cell receptor beta chains from one sample, sequenced in a study of STAT3 mutations in large granular lymphocyte leukemia. This table comes from immunoSEQ multiplex PCR, and its TCRdb copy is limited to in-frame clones, with some not included. Of around 13,000 clones in the sample, more than 65% were seen once. Sequencing was carried out using peripheral blood mononuclear cells. Receptors originate from a man in his 60s with T-cell large granular lymphocyte leukemia. Some clones in this sample may be carry-over from other donors' samples. Both conserved end residues are part of each CDR3. Fields, in order: J gene, D gene, clone size, V gene, CDR3 DNA, CDR3 protein. The D gene is left open where the match is weak. Only part of the rows carry a size: once, few, many, or a class if the clone is expanded.

>TRBJ2-1|TRBD1|.|TRBV4-1
TGCGCCAGCAGCCAGATAGGTATGAGACAGGGGGAGGACAATGAGCAGTTCTTC
CASSQIGMRQGEDNEQFF
>TRBJ1-1|.|.|TRBV10-3
TGTGCCATCAAGGTGGCAGGGTTGAACACTGAAGCTTTCTTT
CAIKVAGLNTEAFF
>TRBJ1-2|TRBD1|.|TRBV29-1
TGCAGCGGGAGACAGGGGGGAGGCTATGGCTACACCTTC
CSGRQGGGYGYTF
>TRBJ2-1|TRBD2|.|TRBV27
TGTGCCAGCAGTTTAGATAGAGCGGGAGGGCCGGGTAATGAGCAGTTCTTC
CASSLDRAGGPGNEQFF
>TRBJ2-7|.|.|TRBV21-1
TGTGCCAGTTTTATTCCCCGGCACAGGGGCCACGAGCAGTACTTC
CASFIPRHRGHEQYF
>TRBJ2-3|TRBD2|.|TRBV6-4
TGTGCCAGCAGTTATAGCGGGGGTACAGATACGCAGTATTTT
CASSYSGGTDTQYF
>TRBJ2-1|.|.|TRBV4-3
TGCGCCAGCAGCCAAGACGGGGTCCGTCAAAATGAGCAGTTCTTC
CASSQDGVRQNEQFF
>TRBJ1-5|.|once|TRBV6-5
TGTGCCAGCAGTTACAGTCTCAATCAGCCCCAGCATTTT
CASSYSLNQPQHF
>TRBJ2-7|.|few|TRBV7-9
TGTGCCAGCAGCTTAGGGGGTGGTTTTGCCTACGAGCAGTACTTC
CASSLGGGFAYEQYF
>TRBJ1-2|.|few|TRBV7-2
TGTGCCAGCAGCTCCGGACGGAGATATGGCTACACCTTC
CASSSGRRYGYTF
>TRBJ2-7|TRBD1|.|TRBV5-1
TGCGCCAGCAGCTTCGGGGGACAGGGGTATTACGAGCAGTACTTC
CASSFGGQGYYEQYF
>TRBJ2-5|TRBD2|.|TRBV5-8
TGTGCCAGCAGCTTACCGCGTGGACTAGCGGCTCAAGAGACCCAGTACTTC
CASSLPRGLAAQETQYF
>TRBJ2-2|.|.|TRBV7-2
TGTGCCAGCAGCACACTAGGGGCCGGGGAGCTGTTTTTT
CASSTLGAGELFF
>TRBJ2-3|TRBD2|.|TRBV2
TGTGCCAGCCAAATAGCGGGGGCTACAGATACGCAGTATTTT
CASQIAGATDTQYF
>TRBJ2-7|.|.|TRBV6-1
TGTGCCAGCAGTGAGCAGGGTCAGAACGAGCAGTACTTC
CASSEQGQNEQYF
>TRBJ1-5|.|.|TRBV2
TGTGCCAGCAGTGGGGCAGTACATAGCAATCAGCCCCAGCATTTT
CASSGAVHSNQPQHF
>TRBJ2-3|.|.|TRBV19
TGTGCCAGTAGTATCATCGGTACAGCGTCAGCGGATACGCAGTATTTT
CASSIIGTASADTQYF
>TRBJ2-5|TRBD2|.|TRBV5-1
TGCGCCAGCAGCAGAGGACTAGCGGGAGAGGGAGAGACCCAGTACTTC
CASSRGLAGEGETQYF
>TRBJ1-2|TRBD1|few|TRBV6-5
TGTGCCAGCAGTTACCTGACAGGGGACAGCTACACCTTC
CASSYLTGDSYTF
>TRBJ2-3|.|.|TRBV7-2
TGTGCCAGCAGCTTATACTCGGATACGCAGTATTTT
CASSLYSDTQYF
>TRBJ1-5|TRBD1|.|TRBV5-1
TGCGCCAGCAGCTCGGGGACAGGGGGCCCCAATCAGCCCCAGCATTTT
CASSSGTGGPNQPQHF
>TRBJ1-1|TRBD1|.|TRBV6-5
TGTGCCAGCAGCCTAAAGGGGACAGGGGTGACTGAAGCTTTCTTT
CASSLKGTGVTEAFF
>TRBJ2-6|.|.|TRBV9
TGTGCCAGCAGCCCCGGGGCTTTGGGGGCCAACGTCCTGACTTTC
CASSPGALGANVLTF
>TRBJ2-5|.|.|TRBV7-9
TGTGCCAGCAGCCCTAAAGAGACCCAGTACTTC
CASSPKETQYF
>TRBJ2-6|.|.|TRBV30
TGTGCCTTCAGGCCCGTGGCTGGGGCCAACGTCCTGACTTTC
CAFRPVAGANVLTF
>TRBJ1-2|TRBD1|medium-sized|TRBV28
TGTGCCAGCAGTTGGGACAGGGACAACTATGGCTACACCTTC
CASSWDRDNYGYTF
>TRBJ2-5|.|.|TRBV9
TGTGCCAGCAGCGTAGGAATGGCGGGAGAGACCCAGTACTTC
CASSVGMAGETQYF
>TRBJ2-7|.|.|TRBV27
TGTGCCAGCAGGAGGACGGGAAGTAGCTCCTACGAGCAGTACTTC
CASRRTGSSSYEQYF
>TRBJ2-3|.|.|TRBV4-2
TGTGCCAGCAGCCAAGCCCCTGTAGCGTCGGCTAGCACAGATACGCAGTATTTT
CASSQAPVASASTDTQYF
>TRBJ1-6|.|.|TRBV7-2
TGTGCCAGCAGCCCTTTAGAGAATTCACCCCTCCACTTT
CASSPLENSPLHF
>TRBJ2-7|.|.|TRBV9
TGTGCCAGCAGCGTAGAACTAGCAAGCTACGAGCAGTACTTC
CASSVELASYEQYF
>TRBJ2-3|TRBD2|once|TRBV13
TGTGCCAGCAGCTTATACACCCGGACTAGCGGGAGAGGCACAGATACGCAGTATTTT
CASSLYTRTSGRGTDTQYF
>TRBJ1-4|TRBD1|once|TRBV5-1
TGCGCCAGCATGGGACAGGGTGCAACTAATGAAAAACTGTTTTTT
CASMGQGATNEKLFF
>TRBJ1-5|.|.|TRBV30
TGTGCCTGGAGTGTACGAGGGGCAGGGAGTTGGAATCAGCCCCAGCATTTT
CAWSVRGAGSWNQPQHF
>TRBJ2-3|TRBD2|.|TRBV7-2
TGTGCCAGCAGCTTAGCTAGCGGGGGTAGCACAGATACGCAGTATTTT
CASSLASGGSTDTQYF
>TRBJ1-4|.|.|TRBV11-2
TGTGCCAGCAGCTTGACGGCTGCAACTAATGAAAAACTGTTTTTT
CASSLTAATNEKLFF
>TRBJ1-1|.|.|TRBV28
TGTGCCAGCCGAGGACGGCCTGAAGCTTTCTTT
CASRGRPEAFF
>TRBJ2-3|TRBD2|.|TRBV4-1
TGCGCCAGCAGCCCCCGTGTAAGCGGGAGGACAGATACGCAGTATTTT
CASSPRVSGRTDTQYF
>TRBJ1-1|.|.|TRBV18
TGTGCCAGCTCACCTTCAGGGGACACTGAAGCTTTCTTT
CASSPSGDTEAFF
>TRBJ2-3|.|.|TRBV18
TGTGCCAGCTCACCACTTGTAAGTCCCCCCACAGATACGCAGTATTTT
CASSPLVSPPTDTQYF
>TRBJ1-4|TRBD1|.|TRBV19
TGTGCCAGTAGTAAGGACAGGGCAGCTAATGAAAAACTGTTTTTT
CASSKDRAANEKLFF
>TRBJ2-4|.|.|TRBV29-1
TGCAGCGTTGACCGACAGAACATACAGTACTTC
CSVDRQNIQYF
>TRBJ1-5|TRBD1|.|TRBV7-2
TGTGCCAGCAGCTTAGTTGGCAGGGGGGGGGCTAGCAATCAGCCCCAGCATTTT
CASSLVGRGGASNQPQHF
>TRBJ2-2|TRBD2|.|TRBV4-3
TGCGCCAGCAGCCAAGATTTTCTAGCGGGAGTGAACGGGGAGCTGTTTTTT
CASSQDFLAGVNGELFF
>TRBJ2-7|.|.|TRBV18
TGTGCCAGCTCACCACGGCGGGACGACTACGAGCAGTACTTC
CASSPRRDDYEQYF
>TRBJ2-3|TRBD2|.|TRBV18
TGTGCCAGCTCAACCAGGACTAGCGGGAGAACAGATACGCAGTATTTT
CASSTRTSGRTDTQYF